One and the same sample provided the 20 T cell receptor beta chains below, sequenced in a study of blood T cell repertoires in COVID-19. The protocol was immunoSEQ multiplex PCR, while the TCRdb copy is restricted to in-frame clones and leaves out a portion. The sample contains more than 25,000 clones, roughly 90% of which appear only once. Sequenced sample: peripheral blood. These TCRs come from a man between 65 and 85 years old with active or convalescent COVID-19.

This chain links TRBV19 with TRBJ2-3, with 8 bases that match TRBD1. J lost 6 bases, V lost 7 bases, and 12 bases had no gene match. The CDR3 has 15 residues. CDR1 is LNHDA and CDR2 is SQIVND in the germline V gene (reference sequence). CDR3 protein: CASTPSGTGRDTQYF. The CDR3 bases are TGTGCCAGTACTCCCTCCGGGACAGGCCGGGATACGCAGTATTTT.

This clone showed up just a few times. J is TRBJ1-3 and V is TRBV7-6; 8 bases line up with TRBD1. Germline trimming cut 0 bases from V and 3 bases from J; bases unmatched to any gene: 7. Germline V gene sequence: CDR1 SGHVS, CDR2 FNYEAQ. The length of the CDR3 is 17 residues. The CDR3 DNA sequence: TGTGCCAGCAGCTTAGCAGGCCAGGGGGCCTTTGGAAACACCATATATTTT. It codes for CASSLAGQGAFGNTIYF.

CDR3 region: CASHSLAGGPHEQFF. CDR3 bases: TGTGCCAGCCACTCACTAGCGGGAGGGCCTCATGAGCAGTTCTTC. The chain uses TRBV18 and TRBJ2-1, with 13 bases matching TRBD2. The ends lost 8 bases at V and 8 bases at J; junction bases unmatched: 9. The V gene's germline CDR1 is KGHSH and CDR2 LQKENI. The CDR3 length is 15 residues. Variable domain in full (rest from reference TRBV18 and TRBJ2-1): NAGVMQNPRHLVRRRGQEARLRCSPMKGHSHVYWYRQLPEEGLKFMVYLQKENIIDESGMPKERFSAEFPKEGPSILRIQQVVRGDSAAYFCASHSLAGGPHEQFFGPGTRLTVL.

The rearrangement uses TRBV24-1 and TRBJ2-5; D remains unclear. Trimming pared 9 bases from V and 2 bases from J, leaving 12 bases between. The germline CDR1 and CDR2 sequences are KGHDR and SFDVKD. The CDR3 contains 13 residues. In DNA, the CDR3 is TGTGCCACCGAAGACTCGAGGCAAGAGACCCAGTACTTC. Encoded protein: CATEDSRQETQYF.

The chain links TRBV6-5 to TRBJ1-3; 7 bases align to TRBD1. Germline V gives CDR1 MNHEY, CDR2 SVGAGI. The CDR3 extends over 15 amino acids. The V segment lost 6 bases and the J segment 2 bases; nucleotides outside the gene matches: 7. CDR3 nucleotide sequence: TGTGCCAGCAGCAACCCACAGGGGACTGGAAACACCATATATTTT. Its protein is CASSNPQGTGNTIYF.

The J gene is TRBJ1-3, the V gene TRBV9; D ambiguous. CDR3 size: 17 residues. The V gene lost 0 bases and the J gene lost 4 bases, with 17 bases spanning the gap. The V gene's germline CDR1 is SGDLS and CDR2 YYNGEE. CDR3 DNA sequence: TGTGCCAGCAGCGTAGGGGTTCCTGGCGAGGCCGGAAACACCATATATTTT. Protein sequence: CASSVGVPGEAGNTIYF.

This chain joins TRBV9 and TRBJ1-2; 7 bases match TRBD1. V lost 3 bases and J lost 4; bases outside the gene matches: 15. The CDR3 sequence is 17 residues long. The germline CDR1 and CDR2 sequences are SGDLS and YYNGEE. For the CDR3, the DNA is TGTGCCAGCAGCGCTGACCCATCGTCCGGGACAGTCTATGGCTACACCTTC. Amino acids: CASSADPSSGTVYGYTF.

The chain carries TRBV9 and TRBJ2-7; TRBD1 matches 7 bases. Germline-derived CDR1 and CDR2 are SGDLS and YYNGEE. The CDR3 contains 15 residues. The ends lost 0 bases at V and 3 bases at J; junction bases unmatched: 6. The CDR3 region has the DNA TGTGCCAGCAGCGTAGGAGAGGGGGCGCTCTACGAGCAGTACTTC. Protein product: CASSVGEGALYEQYF.

The CDR3 nucleotides read TGTGCCAGCAGCTTGGGAGGGAATAATTCACCCCTCCACTTT. This codes for CASSLGGNNSPLHF. The chain links TRBV3-1 (or the pseudogene TRBV3-2) to TRBJ1-6; D remains unclear. V was pared by 5 bases and J by 5 bases, with 10 bases between. The CDR3 extends over 14 amino acids. From germline, CDR1 is LGHDT and CDR2 YNNKEL (reference sequence).

The rearrangement uses TRBV4-3 and TRBJ2-2; TRBD2 is a possible D gene (7 bases). Germline CDR1 is LGHNA and CDR2 is YSLEER. CDR3 length equals 18 residues. V dropped 0 bases and J dropped 0 bases, with 14 bases sitting between them. CDR3 in amino acids: CASSQDSRGAANTGELFF. Written as DNA, the CDR3 is TGCGCCAGCAGCCAAGATTCTCGGGGGGCCGCGAACACCGGGGAGCTGTTTTTT.

The chain recombines TRBV7-2 with TRBJ1-2; D possibly corresponds to TRBD1 (6 bases). This CDR3 spans 15 amino acids. Between the trimmed V and J ends, which lost 1 base and 6 bases, there was a span of 15 bases. Per germline, CDR1 SGHTA and CDR2 FQGNSA. Here the CDR3 DNA reads TGTGCCAGCAGCTTAGGAGGGTTACAGGGCGATGGCTACACCTTC. Translated: CASSLGGLQGDGYTF.

J is TRBJ1-2 and V is TRBV5-4; D ambiguous. Germline CDR1 reads SGHNT; CDR2 reads YYREEE (reference sequence). Trimming took off 7 bases at V and 3 bases at J, with 13 bases between the two ends. The CDR3 is made up of 13 amino acids. The CDR3 DNA reads as TGTGCCAGCCGCCCCCAGGTGGACTATGGCTACACCTTC. It codes for CASRPQVDYGYTF. The variable domain in full, with the rest retrieved from reference TRBV5-4 and TRBJ1-2, is ETGVTQSPTHLIKTRGQQVTLRCSSQSGHNTVSWYQQALGQGPQFIFQYYREEENGRGNFPPRFSGLQFPNYSSELNVNALELDDSALYLCASRPQVDYGYTFGSGTRLTVV.

The chain employs TRBV10-3 and TRBJ1-1, with D maybe TRBD1 (6 bases). V was shortened by 2 bases and J by 1 base, with 8 bases between the two germline ends. CDR1 is ENHRY and CDR2 is SYGVKD in the germline V gene. CDR3 length: 14 residues. The CDR3 DNA reads TGTGCCATCAGTGAGGGACAGCCGAACACTGAAGCTTTCTTT. Encoded protein: CAISEGQPNTEAFF.

The chain employs TRBV6-5 and TRBJ1-1; no clear D gene. V was clipped by 6 bases and J by 6 bases, with 17 bases between them. Germline CDR1 MNHEY, CDR2 SVGAGI. CDR3 length: 14 residues. The CDR3 region has the DNA TGTGCCAGCAGCTACACGAGGGCCGTCGCTGAAGCTTTCTTT. Amino acid sequence: CASSYTRAVAEAFF.

V and J are TRBV19 and TRBJ2-3; a possible D gene is TRBD1 (7 bases). The CDR3 consists of 17 residues. V lost 3 bases and J lost 10, with 26 bases in between. Germline V lookup: CDR1 LNHDA, CDR2 SQIVND (reference sequence). CDR3 sequence reads: CASSIGRDSLTLHAQYF. CDR3 in DNA: TGTGCCAGTAGTATTGGGCGGGACAGCCTTACCCTCCATGCGCAGTATTTT.

This clone was seen a handful of times. The chain employs TRBV7-8 and TRBJ2-1, with 14 bases aligning to TRBD2. The CDR3 sequence is 17 residues long. Germline V gene data show CDR1 as SGHVS and CDR2 as FQNEAQ. J was trimmed by 6 bases and V by 6 bases; bases with no gene match: 10. CDR3 DNA sequence: TGTGCCAGCAGGGGACTAGCGGGAGCTGGTGGGGCCAATGAGCAGTTCTTC. Protein product: CASRGLAGAGGANEQFF.

The rearrangement uses TRBV5-6 and TRBJ1-6; 9 nucleotides agree with TRBD1. Germline lookup yields CDR1 SGHDT and CDR2 YYEEEE. V lost 4 bases and J lost 8; bases outside the gene matches: 7. This CDR3 contains 15 residues. The CDR3, as DNA: TGTGCCAGCAGCGACTCGAGGACAGGGGATTCACCCCTCCACTTT. Translated: CASSDSRTGDSPLHF. The complete variable domain, with remaining parts taken from reference TRBV5-6 and TRBJ1-6, reads DAGVTQSPTHLIKTRGQQVTLRCSPKSGHDTVSWYQQALGQGPQFIFQYYEEEERQRGNFPDRFSGHQFPNYSSELNVNALLLGDSALYLCASSDSRTGDSPLHFGNGTRLTVT.

This clone is a singleton in its sample. V usage is TRBV6-4 and J usage is TRBJ2-3, with 10 bases fitting TRBD1. Trimming removed 5 bases from V and 4 bases from J; junction bases left unmatched: 6. The CDR3 has 15 residues. Germline CDR1 is MRHNA and CDR2 is SNTAGT. CDR3 bases: TGTGCCAGCAGTCGCGAGACAGGGGGCCCAGATACGCAGTATTTT. Translated: CASSRETGGPDTQYF.

V and J are TRBV14 and TRBJ1-2; D gene unclear. The germline V and J ends were trimmed by 6 bases and 1 base, with 9 bases remaining between them. The CDR3 consists of 13 residues. Germline loops: CDR1 SGHDN, CDR2 FVKESK. The CDR3 DNA reads TGTGCCAGCAGTCAGAATGTTAACTATGGCTACACCTTC. Protein product: CASSQNVNYGYTF.

The chain is built from TRBV10-3 and TRBJ2-6; tentative D call: TRBD2 (7 bases). With 3 bases removed from V and 2 bases from J, the gap between germline ends came to 17 bases. Germline V gives CDR1 ENHRY, CDR2 SYGVKD. The CDR3 has 18 amino acids. The CDR3 sequence: CAISEGGRGGTGANVLTF. Here the CDR3 DNA reads TGTGCCATCAGTGAAGGCGGCAGGGGAGGGACTGGGGCCAACGTCCTGACTTTC.